The T cell receptor beta chain described here comes from a study of blood T cells in healthy people across ages. This clonotype was seen a handful of times. Antigen unknown. It is unclear where the CDR3 begins or ends on the DNA, so no DNA is shown, and the CDR3 is as TCRdb lists it. Total RNA extraction produced at least 6 micrograms (per sample) for the study. The CDR3 numbers 14 amino acids, ends counted. Germline V gives CDR1 SQVTM, CDR2 ANQGSEA. Study-level findings and limits: CMV status of donors was unknown, possibly confounding expanded clonotype changes. No conclusive comparison of naive versus antigen-experienced cells was possible with unsorted PBMCs. Older individuals had lower TCR beta diversity per million T cells (the decline was roughly linear).

A second PCR, run for about 7 to 12 cycles, used a sample-barcoded 5' primer plus a J-beta primer mix. TCRdb re-called the 5' RACE reads with MiXCR, one entry per CDR3 protein. The table lists roughly 720,000 distinct CDR3 sequences, roughly 53% of them singletons, with about 38% in the top ten. The receptor was isolated from an elderly man in good health. This chain links TRBV29-1 with TRBJ2-3; the table calls TRBD1, which could not be checked here. Specimen: blood. The CDR3 loop reads CSVGDGTSSRYAYF.